This paragraph covers one T cell receptor (beta chain) sequence. This receptor's antigen is unknown. No base qualities exist here, and no much larger clone lies one base off it. This sample's time point label indicates: about twelve months on ibrutinib. For TCR beta library preparation, approximately 2 micrograms of genomic DNA were isolated from cryopreserved PBMCs. High-throughput TCR beta sequencing was performed on longitudinal blood samples from CLL patients receiving ibrutinib monotherapy. Patients were enrolled in a phase 2 open-label single-center ibrutinib monotherapy trial. This sample is part of a study of cytotoxic CD8 clonotypes in ibrutinib-treated CLL (dated by TCRdb to the early 2020s). About the full investigation: The cohort had 11 relapsed/refractory and 15 treatment-naive patients; 17 were IGHV unmutated. Responses were partial in around 24 patients and complete in 2; after median approximately 66 months follow-up, about 14 stayed in remission and some twelve progressed. Samples at response were collected after a median of about twelve months of treatment, with a range of about 6 to 40 months. Samples averaged roughly 260,000 productive templates and 90,000 to 100,000 productive rearrangements. Longitudinal samples were obtainable from about 30% of the roughly 90 participants in the trial. Cryopreserved peripheral blood mononuclear cells were obtained before treatment, at response, and at either sustained remission or disease progression. Patients were still on ibrutinib when every remission and progressive disease sample was collected.

From its cysteine to its phenylalanine, the CDR3 spans 15 amino acids. Solely the CDR3 DNA is kept, with 45 bases framed from the first base. V drops 1 base and J drops 4 bases, leaving 12 bases in between. For CDR1 and CDR2, the germline V gene lists SGHTS and YDEGEE. Beyond this particular receptor, the publication reports: Baseline clonality exceeded that of age-matched healthy donors and correlated strongly with circulating CD8+ T-cell counts. Public clonotypes were found to be uncommon and were observed to contract or remain stable during treatment; the increase in clonality was shown to reflect expansion of private clonotypes at ibrutinib response. Lymph node repertoires were not examined, and the timing of sampling was not matched between patients in sustained remission and those whose disease progressed. Clonality rose at ibrutinib response, remained stable during sustained remission, and dropped back toward baseline at progression.

Each clonotype received, on average, approximately 9.9x coverage in deep resolution sequencing performed on a MiSeq, where the target depth lay between 1 in 1 million and 1 in 200,000 T cells. TCR beta libraries were generated with the immunoSEQ hsTCRB Kit. The original pipeline was this. The data were analyzed with ImmunoSEQ Analyzer and ImmunoSEQ Data Assistant, and V, D and J gene assignments followed IMGT definitions. Clonality, which ranges from 0 to 1, was calculated as one minus the normalized Shannon entropy of productive rearrangement frequencies. Public clonotype analysis was restricted to overrepresented clonotypes comprising at least 0.05% of each patient's repertoire. Thirteen age-matched healthy donor repertoires from immuneACCESS served as clonality controls. TCRdb obtained this table from immuneACCESS and retained in-frame rearrangements with V and J assigned. These tables miss some clones; where compared with another copy, unresolved V genes account for less than half of the shortfall, and the remainder is unexplained. V, J and clone size derive from that table, while D and trimming were established from the DNA sequence. This sample gives roughly 97,000 clones in total; around 73% of them show up just once. The top ten clonotypes cover less than 35% of the sample.

The sample was PBMCs, taken after 12 months of ibrutinib treatment. This chain is built from TRBV5-8 and TRBJ1-3, with no reliable assignment of the D segment. The TCR sequence derives from a human donor with chronic lymphocytic leukemia. The DNA reads as follows: TGTGCCAGCAGCTTGCTTCTGGGAACAGGAAACACCATATATTTT. It translates as CASSLLLGTGNTIYF.